A single sample gave rise to the 6 T cell receptor beta chains below, sequenced in a study of cytotoxic CD8 clonotypes in ibrutinib-treated CLL. TCRdb's table, derived via immunoSEQ multiplex PCR, lists solely in-frame clones and lacks some. The sample lists tens of thousands of clones, roughly 50% seen once, with approximately 20% in the top ten. The sequencing here drew on PBMCs, taken before ibrutinib treatment. These receptors all come from a human donor with chronic lymphocytic leukemia.

J is TRBJ1-5 and V is TRBV2, with 9 bases fitting TRBD1. J lost 6 bases, V lost 6 bases, and 9 bases had no gene match. This CDR3 spans 15 amino acids. Germline CDR1 SNHLY, CDR2 FYNNEI. The CDR3 loop is CASSADRGRGQPQHF. The DNA for the CDR3 is TGTGCCAGCAGCGCGGACAGGGGAAGGGGTCAGCCCCAGCATTTT.

This clone was observed a few times. The chain has TRBV2 and TRBJ2-2; D is ambiguous. The CDR3 covers 15 residues. From germline, CDR1 is SNHLY and CDR2 FYNNEI. The ends were cut back, 2 bases at V and 8 bases at J, with 15 bases in the middle. DNA of the CDR3: TGTGCCAGCAGTGAATTTGGCATCCGATCAGGGGAGCTGTTTTTT. It encodes CASSEFGIRSGELFF.

There are a few counts of this clone. This chain links TRBV6-4 with TRBJ2-3, with TRBD2 identical over 9 bases. The CDR3 has 15 residues. CDR1 MRHNA and CDR2 SNTAGT come from the germline V gene. Trimming took 7 bases from V and 4 from J; bases not matched to a gene: 9. Here the CDR3 DNA reads TGTGCCAGCAAGGAGGCTAGCGGGGCAGCAGATACGCAGTATTTT. It specifies CASKEASGAADTQYF.

The chain links TRBV7-9 to TRBJ2-7, with D possibly TRBD2 on 6 matching bases. V was pared by 1 base and J by 2 bases, with 12 bases between. The CDR3 contains 15 residues. The V gene's germline CDR1 is SEHNR and CDR2 FQNEAQ (reference sequence). The CDR3 loop is CASSLVVGGAYEQYF. The DNA of the CDR3 is TGTGCCAGCAGCTTAGTGGTTGGAGGGGCCTACGAGCAGTACTTC.

This sequence joins TRBV5-1 and TRBJ1-1, with D maybe TRBD1 (5 bases). The V end lost 0 bases, the J end lost 8 bases, and 14 bases lay between the germline ends. Germline lookup yields CDR1 SGHRS and CDR2 YFSETQ. The CDR3 spans 14 residues. The CDR3 coding sequence is TGCGCCAGCAGCTTGGCCAAGGGGCATACCGAAGCTTTCTTT. It is translated as CASSLAKGHTEAFF.

The genes are TRBV7-5 and TRBJ2-3; whether TRBD2, the table's D call, matches the DNA was not checked. TRBV7-5 is a pseudogene. This CDR3 spans 15 amino acids. The CDR3 here is CARSPRGGYTDTQYF. The CDR3 region has the DNA TGTGCCAGAAGCCCGAGGGGAGGGTACACAGATACGCAGTATTTT.